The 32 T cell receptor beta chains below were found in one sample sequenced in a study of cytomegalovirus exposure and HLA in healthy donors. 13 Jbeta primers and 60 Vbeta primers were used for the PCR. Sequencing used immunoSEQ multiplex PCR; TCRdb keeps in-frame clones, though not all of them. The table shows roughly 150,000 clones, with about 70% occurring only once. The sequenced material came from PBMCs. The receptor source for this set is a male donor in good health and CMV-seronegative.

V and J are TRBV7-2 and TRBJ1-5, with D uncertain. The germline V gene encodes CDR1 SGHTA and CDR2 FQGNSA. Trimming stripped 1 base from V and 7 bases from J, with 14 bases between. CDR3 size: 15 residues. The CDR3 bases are TGTGCCAGCAGCTTAGGGCCCGGGTTCGGGCAGCCCCAGCATTTT. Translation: CASSLGPGFGQPQHF. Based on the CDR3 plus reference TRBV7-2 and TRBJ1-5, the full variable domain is GAGVSQSPSNKVTEKGKDVELRCDPISGHTALYWYRQSLGQGLEFLIYFQGNSAPDKSGLPSDRFSAERTGGSVSTLTIQRTQQEDSAVYLCASSLGPGFGQPQHFGDGTRLSIL.

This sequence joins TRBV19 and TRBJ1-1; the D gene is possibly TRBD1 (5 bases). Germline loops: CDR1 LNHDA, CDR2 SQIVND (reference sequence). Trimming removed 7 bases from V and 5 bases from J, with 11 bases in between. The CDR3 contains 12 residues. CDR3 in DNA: TGTGCCAGTATGGGGGGGGGAACTGAAGCTTTCTTT. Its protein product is CASMGGGTEAFF.

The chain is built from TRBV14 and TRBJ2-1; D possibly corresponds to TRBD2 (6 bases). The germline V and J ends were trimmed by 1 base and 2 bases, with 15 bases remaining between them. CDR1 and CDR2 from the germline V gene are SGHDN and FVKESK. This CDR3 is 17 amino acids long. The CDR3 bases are TGTGCCAGCAGCCAAGGGGCGGGACGCAGGACCTACAATGAGCAGTTCTTC. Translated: CASSQGAGRRTYNEQFF.

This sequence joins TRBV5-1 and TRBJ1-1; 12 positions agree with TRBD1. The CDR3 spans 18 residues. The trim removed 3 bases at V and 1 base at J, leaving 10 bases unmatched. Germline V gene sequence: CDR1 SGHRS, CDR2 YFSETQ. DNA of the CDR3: TGCGCCAGCAGCTGGGGGGACAGGGGGCCAAGTAGGAACACTGAAGCTTTCTTT. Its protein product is CASSWGDRGPSRNTEAFF.

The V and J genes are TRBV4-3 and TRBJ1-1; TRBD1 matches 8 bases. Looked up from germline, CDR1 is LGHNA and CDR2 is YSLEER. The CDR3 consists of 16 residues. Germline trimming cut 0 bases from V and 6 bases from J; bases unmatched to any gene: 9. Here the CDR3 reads CASSQDLGPQGAEAFF. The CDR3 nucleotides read TGCGCCAGCAGCCAAGATTTAGGCCCACAGGGGGCTGAAGCTTTCTTT.

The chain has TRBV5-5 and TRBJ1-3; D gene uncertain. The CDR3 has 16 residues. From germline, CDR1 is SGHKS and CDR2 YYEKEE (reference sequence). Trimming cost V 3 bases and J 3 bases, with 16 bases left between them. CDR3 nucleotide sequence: TGTGCCAGCAGCTGGTCCCGGGTTTCGGGTGGAAACACCATATATTTT. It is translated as CASSWSRVSGGNTIYF.

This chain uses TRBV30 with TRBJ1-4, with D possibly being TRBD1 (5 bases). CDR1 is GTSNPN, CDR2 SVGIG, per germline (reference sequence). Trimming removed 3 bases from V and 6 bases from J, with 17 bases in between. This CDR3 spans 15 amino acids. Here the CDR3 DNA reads TGTGCCTGGAGCCTCCCGGGGGTGTACGATGAAAAACTGTTTTTT. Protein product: CAWSLPGVYDEKLFF.

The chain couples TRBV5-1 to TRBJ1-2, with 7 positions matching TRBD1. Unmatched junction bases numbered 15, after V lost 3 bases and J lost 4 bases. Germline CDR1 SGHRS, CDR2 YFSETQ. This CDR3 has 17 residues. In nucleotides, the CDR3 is TGCGCCAGCAGCTCCTCCGTGGGACAGCCTCAGGGCTATGGCTACACCTTC. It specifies CASSSSVGQPQGYGYTF. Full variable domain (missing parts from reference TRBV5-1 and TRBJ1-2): KAGVTQTPRYLIKTRGQQVTLSCSPISGHRSVSWYQQTPGQGLQFLFEYFSETQRNKGNFPGRFSGRQFSNSRSEMNVSTLELGDSALYLCASSSSVGQPQGYGYTFGSGTRLTVV.

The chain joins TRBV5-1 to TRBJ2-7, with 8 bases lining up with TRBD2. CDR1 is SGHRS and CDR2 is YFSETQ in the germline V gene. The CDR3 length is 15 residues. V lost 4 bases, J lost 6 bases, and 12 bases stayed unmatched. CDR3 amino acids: CASSAPGTRVREQYF. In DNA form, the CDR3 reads TGCGCCAGCAGCGCACCCGGGACTAGAGTTCGCGAGCAGTACTTC.

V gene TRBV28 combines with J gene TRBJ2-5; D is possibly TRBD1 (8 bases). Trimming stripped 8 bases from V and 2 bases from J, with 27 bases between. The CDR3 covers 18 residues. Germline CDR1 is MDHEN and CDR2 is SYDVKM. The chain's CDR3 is CASSLTGGVLEEQETQYF. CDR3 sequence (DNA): TGTGCCAGCTCACTCACAGGGGGGGTTTTAGAGGAGCAAGAGACCCAGTACTTC. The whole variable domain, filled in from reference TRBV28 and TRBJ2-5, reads DVKVTQSSRYLVKRTGEKVFLECVQDMDHENMFWYRQDPGLGLRLIYFSYDVKMKEKGDIPEGYSVSREKKERFSLILESASTNQTSMYLCASSLTGGVLEEQETQYFGPGTRLLVL.

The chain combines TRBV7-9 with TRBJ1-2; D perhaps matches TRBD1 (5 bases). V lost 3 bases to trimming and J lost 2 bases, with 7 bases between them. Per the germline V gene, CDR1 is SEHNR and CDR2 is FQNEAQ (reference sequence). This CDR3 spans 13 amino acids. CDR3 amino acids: CASSLAGNYGYTF. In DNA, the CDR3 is TGTGCCAGCAGCTTGGCAGGGAACTATGGCTACACCTTC.

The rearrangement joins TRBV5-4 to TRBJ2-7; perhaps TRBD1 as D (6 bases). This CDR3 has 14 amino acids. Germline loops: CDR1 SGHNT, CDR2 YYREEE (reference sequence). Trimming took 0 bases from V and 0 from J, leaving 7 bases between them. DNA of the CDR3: TGTGCCAGCAGCTTGGGACAGGTCTCCTACGAGCAGTACTTC. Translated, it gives CASSLGQVSYEQYF.

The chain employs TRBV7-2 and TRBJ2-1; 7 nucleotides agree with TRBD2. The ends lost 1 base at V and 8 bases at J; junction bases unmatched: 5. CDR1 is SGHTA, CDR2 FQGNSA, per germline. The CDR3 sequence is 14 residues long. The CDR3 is CASSLETSRDEQFF. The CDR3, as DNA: TGTGCCAGCAGCTTAGAGACTAGCCGCGATGAGCAGTTCTTC.

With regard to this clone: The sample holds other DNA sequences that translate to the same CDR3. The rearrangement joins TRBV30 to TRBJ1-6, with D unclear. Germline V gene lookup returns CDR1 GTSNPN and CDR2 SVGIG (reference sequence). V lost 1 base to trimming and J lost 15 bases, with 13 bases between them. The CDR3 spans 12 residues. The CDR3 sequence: CAWSEGGNYLHF. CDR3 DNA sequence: TGTGCCTGGAGTGAGGGAGGGAATTACCTCCACTTT.

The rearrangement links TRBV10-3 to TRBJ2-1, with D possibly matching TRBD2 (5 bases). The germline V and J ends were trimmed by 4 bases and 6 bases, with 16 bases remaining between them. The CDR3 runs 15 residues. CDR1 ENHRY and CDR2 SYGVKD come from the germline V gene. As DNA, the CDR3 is TGTGCCATCAGTGCGAGGGTCGGGCCGAGCAATGAGCAGTTCTTC. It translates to CAISARVGPSNEQFF.

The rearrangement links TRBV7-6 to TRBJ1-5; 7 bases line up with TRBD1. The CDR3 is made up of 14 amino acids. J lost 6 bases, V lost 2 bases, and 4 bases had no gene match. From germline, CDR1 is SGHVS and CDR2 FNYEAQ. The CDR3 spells CASSLRGLGQPQHF. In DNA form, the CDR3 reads TGTGCCAGCAGCTTAAGGGGGCTGGGTCAGCCCCAGCATTTT.

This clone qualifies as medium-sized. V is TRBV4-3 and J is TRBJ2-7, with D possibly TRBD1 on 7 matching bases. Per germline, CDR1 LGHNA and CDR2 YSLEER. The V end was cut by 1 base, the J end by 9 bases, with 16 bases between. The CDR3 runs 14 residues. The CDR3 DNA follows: TGCGCCAGCAGCCAAGGATCCCGACAGGGAGGGCAGTACTTC. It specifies CASSQGSRQGGQYF.

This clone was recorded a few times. CDR3 sequence reads: CASSPYGATNEKLFF. The DNA of the CDR3 is TGTGCCAGCAGCCCCTACGGAGCAACTAATGAAAAACTGTTTTTT. The J gene is TRBJ1-4, the V gene TRBV6-5, with unresolved D. The ends were cut back, 6 bases at V and 0 bases at J, with 11 bases in the middle. Germline CDR1 MNHEY, CDR2 SVGAGI. This CDR3 has 15 amino acids.

In nucleotides, the CDR3 is TGTGCCAGCACCCTGGGAGGGACAGGGACCTACGAGCAGTACTTC. Its translation: CASTLGGTGTYEQYF. V usage is TRBV6-1 and J usage is TRBJ2-7; 9 bases are shared with TRBD1. Germline values: CDR1 MNHNS, CDR2 SASEGT. The V segment lost 7 bases and the J segment 2 bases; nucleotides outside the gene matches: 9. This CDR3 has 15 residues.

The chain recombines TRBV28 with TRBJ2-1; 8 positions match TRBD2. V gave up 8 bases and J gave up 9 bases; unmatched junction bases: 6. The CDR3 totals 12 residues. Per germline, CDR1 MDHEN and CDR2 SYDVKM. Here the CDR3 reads CASGSRGGEQFF. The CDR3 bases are TGTGCCAGCGGGTCACGGGGGGGTGAGCAGTTCTTC.

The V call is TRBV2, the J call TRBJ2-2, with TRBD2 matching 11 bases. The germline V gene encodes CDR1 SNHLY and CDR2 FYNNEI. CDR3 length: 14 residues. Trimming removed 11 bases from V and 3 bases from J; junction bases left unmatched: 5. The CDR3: CAGALAGDTGELFF. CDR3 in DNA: TGTGCCGGAGCACTAGCGGGAGACACCGGGGAGCTGTTTTTT.

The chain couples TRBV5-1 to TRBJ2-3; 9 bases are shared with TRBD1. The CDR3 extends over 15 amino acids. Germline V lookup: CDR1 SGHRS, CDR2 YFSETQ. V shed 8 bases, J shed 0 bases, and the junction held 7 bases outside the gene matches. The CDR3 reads CASSWTGASTDTQYF. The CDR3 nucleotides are TGCGCCAGTTCATGGACAGGGGCTAGCACAGATACGCAGTATTTT.

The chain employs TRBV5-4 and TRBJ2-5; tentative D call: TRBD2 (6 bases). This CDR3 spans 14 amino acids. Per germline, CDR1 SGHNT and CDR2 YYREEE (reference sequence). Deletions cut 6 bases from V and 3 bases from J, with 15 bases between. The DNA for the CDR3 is TGTGCCAGCACTCGCGGGACTTCCGAAGAGACCCAGTACTTC. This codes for CASTRGTSEETQYF.

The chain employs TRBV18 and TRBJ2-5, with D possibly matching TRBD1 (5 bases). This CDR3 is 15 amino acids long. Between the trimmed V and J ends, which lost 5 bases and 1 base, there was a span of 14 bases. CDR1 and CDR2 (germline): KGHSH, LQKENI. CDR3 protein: CASSFLDSAQETQYF. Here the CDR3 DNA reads TGTGCCAGCTCATTTCTAGACAGTGCCCAAGAGACCCAGTACTTC. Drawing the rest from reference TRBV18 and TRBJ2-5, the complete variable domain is NAGVMQNPRHLVRRRGQEARLRCSPMKGHSHVYWYRQLPEEGLKFMVYLQKENIIDESGMPKERFSAEFPKEGPSILRIQQVVRGDSAAYFCASSFLDSAQETQYFGPGTRLLVL.

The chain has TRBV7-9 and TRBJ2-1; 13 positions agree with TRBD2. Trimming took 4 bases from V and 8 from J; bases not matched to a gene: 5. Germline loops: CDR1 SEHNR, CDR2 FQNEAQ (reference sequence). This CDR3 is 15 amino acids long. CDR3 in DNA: TGTGCCAGCAGCTCAGGGACTAGCGGGAAACATGAGCAGTTCTTC. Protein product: CASSSGTSGKHEQFF.

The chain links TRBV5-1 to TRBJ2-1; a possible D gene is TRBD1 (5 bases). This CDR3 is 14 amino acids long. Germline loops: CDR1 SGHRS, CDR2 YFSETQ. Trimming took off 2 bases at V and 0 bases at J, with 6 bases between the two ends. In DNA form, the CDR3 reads TGCGCCAGCAGCTTAACAGGCTCCTACAATGAGCAGTTCTTC. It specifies CASSLTGSYNEQFF.

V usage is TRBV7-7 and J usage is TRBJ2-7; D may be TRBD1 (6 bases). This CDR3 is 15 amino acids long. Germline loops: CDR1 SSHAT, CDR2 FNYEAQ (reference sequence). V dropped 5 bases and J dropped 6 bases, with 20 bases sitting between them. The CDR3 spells CASSPRTDFVAEQYF. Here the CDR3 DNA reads TGTGCCAGCAGCCCACGGACAGATTTCGTCGCCGAGCAGTACTTC.

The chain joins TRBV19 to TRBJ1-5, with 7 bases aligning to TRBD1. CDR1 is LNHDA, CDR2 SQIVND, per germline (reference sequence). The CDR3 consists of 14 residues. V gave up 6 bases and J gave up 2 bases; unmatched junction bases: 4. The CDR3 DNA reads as TGTGCCAGTAGCTGGGGACAGCGCAATCAGCCCCAGCATTTT. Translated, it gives CASSWGQRNQPQHF.

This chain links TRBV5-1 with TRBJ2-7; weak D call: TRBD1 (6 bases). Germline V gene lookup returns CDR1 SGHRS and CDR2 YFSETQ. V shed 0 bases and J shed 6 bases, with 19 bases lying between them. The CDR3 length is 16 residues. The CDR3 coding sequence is TGCGCCAGCAGCTTGGAGGGCGGACAGCCCCTTACCGAGCAGTACTTC. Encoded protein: CASSLEGGQPLTEQYF. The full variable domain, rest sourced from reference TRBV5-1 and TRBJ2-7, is KAGVTQTPRYLIKTRGQQVTLSCSPISGHRSVSWYQQTPGQGLQFLFEYFSETQRNKGNFPGRFSGRQFSNSRSEMNVSTLELGDSALYLCASSLEGGQPLTEQYFGPGTRLTVT.

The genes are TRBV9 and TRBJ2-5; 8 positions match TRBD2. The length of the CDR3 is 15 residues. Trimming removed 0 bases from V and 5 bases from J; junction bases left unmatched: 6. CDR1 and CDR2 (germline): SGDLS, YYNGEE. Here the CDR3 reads CASSVGRREGETQYF. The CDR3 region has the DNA TGTGCCAGCAGCGTAGGTCGACGGGAGGGGGAGACCCAGTACTTC.

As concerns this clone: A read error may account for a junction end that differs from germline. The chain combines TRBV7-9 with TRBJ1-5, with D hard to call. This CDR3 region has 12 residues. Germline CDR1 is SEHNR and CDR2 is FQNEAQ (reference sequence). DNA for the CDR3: TGTTCCAGCAGCTTATTAGATCAGCCCCAGCATTTT. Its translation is CSSSLLDQPQHF.

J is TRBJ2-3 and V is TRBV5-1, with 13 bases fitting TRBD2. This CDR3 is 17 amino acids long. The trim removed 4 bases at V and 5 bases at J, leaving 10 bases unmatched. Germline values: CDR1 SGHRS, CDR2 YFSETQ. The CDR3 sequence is CASSPRLAGGSEDTQYF. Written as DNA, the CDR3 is TGCGCCAGCAGCCCAAGACTAGCGGGAGGCTCGGAAGATACGCAGTATTTT.